The 27 T cell receptor beta chains below all came from one sample that was sequenced in a study of blood T cell repertoires in COVID-19. TCRdb's table, derived via immunoSEQ multiplex PCR, lists solely in-frame clones and lacks some. The data contain around 250,000 clones, 85% of them singletons. Sequencing was done on a sample of PBMCs or T cells enriched from blood (not recorded which). All receptors derive from a woman aged 45-65 years with acute COVID-19.

J is TRBJ1-1 and V is TRBV30; D gene unclear. Germline V gene sequence: CDR1 GTSNPN, CDR2 SVGIG (reference sequence). The CDR3 loop spans 15 amino acids. The V end was cut by 3 bases, the J end by 1 base, with 15 bases between. The chain's CDR3 is CAWRRLGPGNTEAFF. CDR3 nucleotide sequence: TGTGCCTGGAGGAGACTCGGCCCTGGGAACACTGAAGCTTTCTTT.

The chain uses TRBV30 and TRBJ1-2; the D gene is possibly TRBD1 (5 bases). The CDR3 has 13 residues. V lost 0 bases to trimming and J lost 7 bases, with 12 bases between them. CDR1 is GTSNPN, CDR2 SVGIG, per germline (reference sequence). CDR3 residues: CAWSVIGARGYTF. The CDR3 region has the DNA TGTGCCTGGAGTGTAATAGGGGCCCGTGGCTACACCTTC.

This chain joins TRBV3-1 (or the pseudogene TRBV3-2) and TRBJ2-7; 8 bases fit TRBD2. CDR1 is LGHDT, CDR2 YNNKEL, per germline (reference sequence). The CDR3 length is 14 residues. J lost 2 bases, V lost 4 bases, and 4 bases had no gene match. The CDR3 sequence: CASSLSRGAYEQYF. In nucleotides, the CDR3 is TGTGCCAGCAGCCTTTCGCGGGGGGCCTACGAGCAGTACTTC.

The J gene is TRBJ2-7, the V gene TRBV6-5; D may be TRBD2 (7 bases). Germline V gene data show CDR1 as MNHEY and CDR2 as SVGAGI. The ends were cut back, 7 bases at V and 2 bases at J, with 18 bases in the middle. The CDR3 spans 15 residues. CDR3 in DNA: TGTGCCAGCACCCGCTCAAGGGGGGGTACCTACGAGCAGTACTTC. As protein: CASTRSRGGTYEQYF.

The rearrangement uses TRBV7-2 and TRBJ1-2; D is unclear. The CDR3 totals 13 residues. V was trimmed by 5 bases and J by 2 bases, leaving 9 bases between them. Germline V gives CDR1 SGHTA, CDR2 FQGNSA. CDR3 in DNA: TGTGCCAGCAGCCCCCGACTCAACTATGGCTACACCTTC. Protein: CASSPRLNYGYTF.

The chain carries TRBV30 and TRBJ1-6, with D maybe TRBD1 (5 bases). This CDR3 comprises 18 residues. The V gene lost 3 bases and the J gene lost 8 bases, with 26 bases spanning the gap. The germline V gene has CDR1 GTSNPN and CDR2 SVGIG (reference sequence). CDR3 DNA: TGTGCCTGGAGCGTCTTCAGGGCAGGATCGATGGTGCATTCACCCCTCCACTTT. It translates to CAWSVFRAGSMVHSPLHF.

The sample holds one count of this clone. The chain carries TRBV7-9 and TRBJ1-4; 8 bases line up with TRBD1. V shed 1 base and J 0 bases; nucleotides not matched to a gene: 1. From germline, CDR1 is SEHNR and CDR2 FQNEAQ (reference sequence). The CDR3 spans 16 residues. CDR3 coding DNA: TGTGCCAGCAGCTTAGACAGGGGGACAACTAATGAAAAACTGTTTTTT. Residues: CASSLDRGTTNEKLFF.

This clone occurred once. The V and J genes are TRBV6-1 and TRBJ1-2, with TRBD1 matching over 9 bases. The trim removed 1 base at V and 4 bases at J, leaving 4 bases unmatched. The CDR3 has 15 amino acids. Germline V lookup: CDR1 MNHNS, CDR2 SASEGT. In DNA, the CDR3 is TGTGCCAGCAGTGAAGTCGGACAGGGGCGCTATGGCTACACCTTC. It specifies CASSEVGQGRYGYTF.

The chain carries TRBV7-9 and TRBJ1-4; 8 nucleotides agree with TRBD1. The trim removed 5 bases at V and 8 bases at J, leaving 7 bases unmatched. This CDR3 is 14 amino acids long. CDR1 is SEHNR and CDR2 is FQNEAQ in the germline V gene (reference sequence). CDR3 residues: CASSAGQVPEKLFF. For the CDR3, the DNA is TGTGCCAGCAGCGCGGGACAGGTACCCGAAAAACTGTTTTTT.

The chain employs TRBV6-1 and TRBJ1-2, with TRBD1 as a possible D gene (6 bases). There are 15 residues in the CDR3. CDR1 MNHNS and CDR2 SASEGT come from the germline V gene. V was clipped by 0 bases and J by 1 base, with 9 bases between them. CDR3 region: CASSEAWTDNYGYTF. The CDR3 nucleotides read TGTGCCAGCAGTGAAGCTTGGACAGATAACTATGGCTACACCTTC.

The V gene is TRBV6-6, the J gene TRBJ2-7, with 9 bases lining up with TRBD1. The CDR3 runs 14 residues. Germline V lookup: CDR1 MNHNY, CDR2 SVGAGI (reference sequence). Germline trimming cut 4 bases from V and 6 bases from J; bases unmatched to any gene: 7. This chain's CDR3 is CASSFPGTGSEQYF. The CDR3 DNA is TGTGCCAGCAGTTTCCCCGGGACAGGGTCCGAGCAGTACTTC.

This clone was seen just once. The chain couples TRBV18 to TRBJ2-1, with 8 positions matching TRBD1. V gave up 6 bases and J gave up 8 bases; unmatched junction bases: 9. Germline CDR1 and CDR2: KGHSH and LQKENI. The CDR3 length is 14 residues. The CDR3 protein is CASSRDRNSDEQFF. In nucleotides, the CDR3 is TGTGCCAGCTCCCGGGACAGGAACTCCGATGAGCAGTTCTTC. Supplemented by reference TRBV18 and TRBJ2-1, the full variable domain reads NAGVMQNPRHLVRRRGQEARLRCSPMKGHSHVYWYRQLPEEGLKFMVYLQKENIIDESGMPKERFSAEFPKEGPSILRIQQVVRGDSAAYFCASSRDRNSDEQFFGPGTRLTVL.

The rearrangement joins TRBV24-1 to TRBJ2-2, with TRBD1 as a possible D gene (6 bases). V lost 3 bases, J lost 5 bases, and 15 bases lay in between. The CDR3 covers 16 residues. CDR1 is KGHDR, CDR2 SFDVKD, per germline. CDR3 loop: CATSDKTGGSTGELFF. In DNA, the CDR3 is TGTGCCACCAGTGATAAGACAGGAGGATCGACCGGGGAGCTGTTTTTT.

This clone was observed once. V and J are TRBV27 and TRBJ1-1; TRBD1 matches at 11 bases. Germline assignment: CDR1 MNHEY and CDR2 SMNVEV (reference sequence). This CDR3 has 16 residues. V gave up 10 bases and J gave up 4 bases; unmatched junction bases: 14. CDR3 nucleotide sequence: TGTGCCATACTCCGGACAGGGGGCCGAGGAGGCACTGAAGCTTTCTTT. This gives the protein CAILRTGGRGGTEAFF.

In this sample, this clone turned up once. This chain links TRBV7-3 with TRBJ2-1; 14 nucleotides match TRBD2. Trimming cost V 8 bases and J 10 bases; bases outside gene matches: 7. Germline V gene lookup returns CDR1 SGHTA and CDR2 FQGTGA. There are 14 residues in the CDR3. CDR3 DNA sequence: TGTGCCAGCTCACCGGGACTAGCGGGGGCGGAGCAGTTCTTC. As protein: CASSPGLAGAEQFF. Supplemented by reference TRBV7-3 and TRBJ2-1, the full variable domain reads GAGVSQTPSNKVTEKGKYVELRCDPISGHTALYWYRQSLGQGPEFLIYFQGTGAADDSGLPNDRFFAVRPEGSVSTLKIQRTERGDSAVYLCASSPGLAGAEQFFGPGTRLTVL.

The chain recombines TRBV30 with TRBJ2-7; 10 nucleotides align to TRBD1. V was pared by 3 bases and J by 4 bases, with 9 bases of the junction left unmatched. In germline, CDR1 is GTSNPN, CDR2 SVGIG (reference sequence). CDR3 size: 15 residues. CDR3 DNA sequence: TGTGCCTGGAGCCACAGACAGGGGGCGCGGTACGAGCAGTACTTC. Protein: CAWSHRQGARYEQYF.

J is TRBJ1-2 and V is TRBV20-1; D possibly corresponds to TRBD1 (5 bases). V was clipped by 3 bases and J by 2 bases, with 10 bases between them. The CDR3 sequence is 13 residues long. The germline V gene has CDR1 DFQATT and CDR2 SNEGSKA (reference sequence). CDR3 sequence (DNA): TGCAGTGCTAGTCACCCAGGGAACTATGGCTACACCTTC. Protein: CSASHPGNYGYTF.

This clone was recorded once. The rearrangement joins TRBV14 to TRBJ1-3; D uncertain. The CDR3 runs to 15 residues. V was cut by 4 bases and J by 1 base, with 11 bases left in between. CDR1 and CDR2 from the germline V gene are SGHDN and FVKESK. The CDR3 DNA reads as TGTGCCAGCAGCCCAGGACGGGGATCTGGAAACACCATATATTTT. This encodes CASSPGRGSGNTIYF.

The chain uses TRBV7-2 and TRBJ1-4; D is undetermined. This CDR3 contains 16 residues. The germline CDR1 and CDR2 sequences are SGHTA and FQGNSA. Trimming took 4 bases from V and 10 from J, leaving 22 bases between them. CDR3 DNA sequence: TGTGCCAGCAGCTCTAACGTGGGCCTCCGTAGGCCAAAACTGTTTTTT. Amino acids: CASSSNVGLRRPKLFF.

This chain connects TRBV6-5 to TRBJ1-1; D is unclear. The germline V gene encodes CDR1 MNHEY and CDR2 SVGAGI. The CDR3 sequence is 12 residues long. V dropped 6 bases and J dropped 0 bases, with 5 bases sitting between them. The DNA of the CDR3 is TGTGCCAGCAGGACTATGAACACTGAAGCTTTCTTT. It translates to CASRTMNTEAFF.

This rearrangement joins TRBV30 to TRBJ2-7; TRBD1 is a possible D gene (5 bases). Germline CDR1 reads GTSNPN; CDR2 reads SVGIG (reference sequence). Trimming took 5 bases from V and 0 from J, leaving 11 bases between them. The CDR3 has 13 residues. CDR3 sequence reads: CAWVRVSSYEQYF. CDR3 nucleotide sequence: TGTGCCTGGGTCAGGGTGAGCTCCTACGAGCAGTACTTC.

The chain links TRBV12-3 or TRBV12-4 to TRBJ1-1, with 7 nucleotides matching TRBD1. The CDR3 extends over 12 amino acids. The trim removed 8 bases at V and 7 bases at J, leaving 7 bases unmatched. CDR3 DNA: TGTGCCAGCTCCCCCAGGGGGGATGAAGCTTTCTTT. Its translation is CASSPRGDEAFF.

CDR3 region: CASSTLDSGILAFF. Written as DNA, the CDR3 is TGTGCCAGTAGTACACTGGACAGTGGAATTTTGGCTTTCTTT. The chain carries TRBV19 and TRBJ1-1; perhaps TRBD1 as D (6 bases). The V gene lost 4 bases and the J gene lost 11 bases, with 20 bases spanning the gap. CDR1 and CDR2 (germline): LNHDA, SQIVND (reference sequence). The CDR3 consists of 14 residues.

The rearrangement uses TRBV29-1 and TRBJ2-1; perhaps TRBD2 as D (5 bases). The CDR3 length is 14 residues. V was trimmed by 3 bases and J by 8 bases, leaving 17 bases between them. CDR1 and CDR2 from the germline V gene are SQVTM and ANQGSEA. CDR3 DNA: TGCAGCGTTGACGAGACTACCTTCTCGTATGAGCAGTTCTTC. Translation: CSVDETTFSYEQFF.

This chain's CDR3 is CASSYPTRGYTF. The CDR3 DNA follows: TGTGCCAGCAGTTACCCGACTCGCGGCTACACCTTC. The chain recombines TRBV6-2 or TRBV6-3 with TRBJ1-2; D remains unclear. Germline V gene data show CDR1 as MNHEY and CDR2 as SVGEGT. The CDR3 loop spans 12 amino acids. Trimming pared 2 bases from V and 8 bases from J, leaving 9 bases between.

The V and J genes are TRBV18 and TRBJ1-1; 7 nucleotides line up with TRBD1. V lost 4 bases and J lost 1; bases outside the gene matches: 15. This CDR3 region has 18 residues. Germline lookup yields CDR1 KGHSH and CDR2 LQKENI. The CDR3 DNA reads as TGTGCCAGCTCACTAATCGATCTAGGGGGCGCGGGGAACACTGAAGCTTTCTTT. Translated, it gives CASSLIDLGGAGNTEAFF.

This rearrangement joins TRBV5-6 to TRBJ1-4; D remains unclear. This CDR3 has 12 residues. V was trimmed by 2 bases and J by 8 bases, leaving 7 bases between them. Germline CDR1 SGHDT, CDR2 YYEEEE. The CDR3 nucleotides are TGTGCCAGCAGCTTCGGAGGAGAAAAACTGTTTTTT. This translates into CASSFGGEKLFF.